The 5 T cell receptor beta chains reported below all come from one sample, sequenced in a study of blood T cell repertoires in COVID-19. TCRdb keeps only in-frame clones here, not all; method: immunoSEQ multiplex PCR. The repertoire has some 380,000 clones, 70% to 85% of them found once; the top ten carry more than 0.95%. The specimen was peripheral blood. The receptors originated from a human donor with acute or convalescent COVID-19. The donor label of this sample is uncertain.

This rearrangement joins TRBV11-1 to TRBJ2-1; the match to TRBD1 covers 8 bases. CDR1 and CDR2 from the germline V gene are SGHAT and FQDESV (reference sequence). V shed 5 bases and J 4 bases; nucleotides not matched to a gene: 7. This CDR3 region has 15 residues. CDR3 coding DNA: TGTGCCAGCAGCAGGCAGGGGGCGAAGTACAATGAGCAGTTCTTC. Its protein is CASSRQGAKYNEQFF.

The V and J genes are TRBV2 and TRBJ2-7; 9 bases match TRBD2. The V and J ends lost 7 bases and 5 bases, in that order; junction bases with no gene match: 12. CDR3 length equals 15 residues. Per germline, CDR1 SNHLY and CDR2 FYNNEI. The CDR3 DNA is TGTGCCAGCAATAGCGGGAGTGTTTCCAATAACGAGCAGTACTTC. This codes for CASNSGSVSNNEQYF.

The rearrangement links TRBV6-5 to TRBJ2-7; a possible D gene is TRBD2 (5 bases). CDR3 length: 11 residues. Deletions cut 7 bases from V and 12 bases from J, with 16 bases between. Germline loops: CDR1 MNHEY, CDR2 SVGAGI. DNA for the CDR3: TGTGCCAGCACCGGTCGCCCGGAGGTGTACTTC. Its translation: CASTGRPEVYF.

This sequence joins TRBV24-1 and TRBJ2-2; possible D gene TRBD2, 6 bases. There are 16 residues in the CDR3. Germline-derived CDR1 and CDR2 are KGHDR and SFDVKD. V was clipped by 5 bases and J by 5 bases, with 17 bases between them. The CDR3 sequence is CATSVVVGGRTGELFF. Written as DNA, the CDR3 is TGTGCCACCAGTGTGGTCGTTGGGGGGAGGACCGGGGAGCTGTTTTTT.

The V call is TRBV9, the J call TRBJ1-2; D is undetermined. In germline, CDR1 is SGDLS, CDR2 YYNGEE. This CDR3 is built from 16 residues. Trimming removed 0 bases at V and 1 base at J, with 13 bases between. Here the CDR3 reads CASSVGGNRHNYGYTF. For the CDR3, the DNA is TGTGCCAGCAGCGTAGGCGGGAACAGACATAACTATGGCTACACCTTC.